This record covers a single TCR beta chain. The data were taken from a study of technical replicates of blood from a few donors. Libraries were prepared by immunoSEQ multiplex PCR; TCRdb keeps only in-frame clonotypes and omits some of them. The sample shows about 68,000 clones, 95% to 98% of them seen only once. Trimming at V came to 10 bases and at J to 7 bases, leaving 10 bases not matched to a gene. Germline V gives CDR1 SEHNR, CDR2 FQNEAQ (reference sequence). CDR3 length equals 13 residues. The V call is TRBV7-9, the J call TRBJ2-1; 7 nucleotides line up with TRBD1. The specimen sequenced was T cells isolated from PBMCs. This clonotype was sampled from a human donor in good health. CDR3 residues: CATQGDSFNEQFF. The DNA of the CDR3 is TGTGCCACTCAAGGGGACAGCTTTAATGAGCAGTTCTTC.